This T cell receptor beta chain was captured by sequencing in a study of cytomegalovirus exposure and HLA in healthy donors. Study-wide results and caveats: In a later analysis, at a false discovery rate of 0.05, under 20,000 TCR beta sequences were associated with HLA alleles. An analysis done earlier found most TCR beta V segments productive about 87% or about 30% of the time. TCR beta chains associated with HLA were, in a later analysis, more clonally expanded than equally common others.

Both 60 Vbeta primers and 13 Jbeta primers went into the PCR. The method was immunoSEQ multiplex PCR; TCRdb's version includes in-frame clones alone and lacks a portion of them. The sample lists around 200,000 clones, roughly 89% occurring once. The V end lost 1 base, the J end lost 2 bases, and 15 bases lay between the germline ends. The germline CDR1 and CDR2 sequences are GTSNPN and SVGIG (reference sequence). The CDR3 contains 16 residues. This clone was found a few times. The antigen is unknown. This receptor was identified in a woman aged 18 to 35 in good health and CMV-seronegative. The chain uses TRBV30 and TRBJ2-1, with D possibly TRBD1 on 6 matching bases. Specimen: PBMCs. The CDR3 here is CAWSGIQGRTYNEQFF. The CDR3 DNA reads as TGTGCCTGGAGTGGGATACAGGGTCGAACCTACAATGAGCAGTTCTTC.